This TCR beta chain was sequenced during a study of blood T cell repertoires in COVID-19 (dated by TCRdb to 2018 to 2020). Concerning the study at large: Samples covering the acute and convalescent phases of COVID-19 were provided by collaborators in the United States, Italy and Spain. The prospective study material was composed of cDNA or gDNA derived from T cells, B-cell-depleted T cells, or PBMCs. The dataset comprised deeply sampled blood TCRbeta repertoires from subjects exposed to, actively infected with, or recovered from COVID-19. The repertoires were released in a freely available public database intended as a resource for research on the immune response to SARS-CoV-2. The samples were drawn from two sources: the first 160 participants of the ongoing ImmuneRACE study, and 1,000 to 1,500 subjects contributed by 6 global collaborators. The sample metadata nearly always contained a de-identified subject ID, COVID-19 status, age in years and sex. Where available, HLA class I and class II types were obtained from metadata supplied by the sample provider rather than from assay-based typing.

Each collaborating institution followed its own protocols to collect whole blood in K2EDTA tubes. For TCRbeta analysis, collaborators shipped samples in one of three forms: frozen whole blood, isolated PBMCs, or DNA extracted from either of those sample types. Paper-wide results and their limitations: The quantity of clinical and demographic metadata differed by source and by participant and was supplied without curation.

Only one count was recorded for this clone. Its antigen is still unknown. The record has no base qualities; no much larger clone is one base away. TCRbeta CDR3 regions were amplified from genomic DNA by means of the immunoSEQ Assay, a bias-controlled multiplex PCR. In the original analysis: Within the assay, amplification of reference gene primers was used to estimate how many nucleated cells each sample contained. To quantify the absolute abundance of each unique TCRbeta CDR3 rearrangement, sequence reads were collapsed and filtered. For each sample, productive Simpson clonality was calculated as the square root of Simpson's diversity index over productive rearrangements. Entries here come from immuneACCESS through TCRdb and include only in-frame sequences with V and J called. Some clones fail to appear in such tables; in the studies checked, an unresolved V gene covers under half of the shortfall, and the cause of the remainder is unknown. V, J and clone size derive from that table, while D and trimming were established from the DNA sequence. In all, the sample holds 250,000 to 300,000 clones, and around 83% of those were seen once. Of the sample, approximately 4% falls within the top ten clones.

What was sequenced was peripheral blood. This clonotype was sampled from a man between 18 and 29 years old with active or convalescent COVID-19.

The DNA sequence is as follows: TGTGCCACCAGTGATTTTGGGACAGGGGGCCCGTACGAGCAGTACTTC. The resulting protein is CATSDFGTGGPYEQYF. The sequence is built from TRBV24-1 and TRBJ2-7, with 12 middle bases fitting TRBD1. The CDR3 sequence holds 16 residues, the cysteine and phenylalanine included. Only the CDR3 region is kept as DNA, spanning 48 bases read in frame from base 1. V lost 1 base and J lost 4 bases, and the count of bases not matched to a germline gene is 4. The germline V gene encodes CDR1 KGHDR and CDR2 SFDVKD.